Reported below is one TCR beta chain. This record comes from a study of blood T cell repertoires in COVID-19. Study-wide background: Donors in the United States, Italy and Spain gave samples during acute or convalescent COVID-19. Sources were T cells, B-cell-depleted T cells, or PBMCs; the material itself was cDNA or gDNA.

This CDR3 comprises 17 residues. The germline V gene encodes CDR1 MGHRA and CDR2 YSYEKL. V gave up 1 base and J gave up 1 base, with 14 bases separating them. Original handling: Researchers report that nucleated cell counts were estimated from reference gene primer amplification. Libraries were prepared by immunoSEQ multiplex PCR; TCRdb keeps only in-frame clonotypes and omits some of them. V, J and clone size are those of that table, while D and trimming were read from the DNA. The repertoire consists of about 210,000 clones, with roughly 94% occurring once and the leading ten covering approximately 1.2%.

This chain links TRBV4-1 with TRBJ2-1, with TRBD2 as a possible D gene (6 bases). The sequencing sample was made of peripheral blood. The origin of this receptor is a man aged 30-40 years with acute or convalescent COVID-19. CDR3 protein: CASSQVRAGRSYNEQFF. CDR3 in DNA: TGCGCCAGCAGCCAAGTTAGGGCAGGGAGGTCCTACAATGAGCAGTTCTTC.